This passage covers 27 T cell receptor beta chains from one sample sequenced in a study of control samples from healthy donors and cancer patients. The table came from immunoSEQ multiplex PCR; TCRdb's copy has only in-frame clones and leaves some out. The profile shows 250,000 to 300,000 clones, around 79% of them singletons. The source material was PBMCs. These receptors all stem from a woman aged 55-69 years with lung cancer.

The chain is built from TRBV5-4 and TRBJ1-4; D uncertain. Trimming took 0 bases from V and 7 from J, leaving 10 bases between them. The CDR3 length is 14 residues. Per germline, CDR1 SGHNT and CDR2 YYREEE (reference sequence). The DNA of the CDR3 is TGTGCCAGCAGCTTGGCAGTTAAGAGTGAAAAACTGTTTTTT. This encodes CASSLAVKSEKLFF.

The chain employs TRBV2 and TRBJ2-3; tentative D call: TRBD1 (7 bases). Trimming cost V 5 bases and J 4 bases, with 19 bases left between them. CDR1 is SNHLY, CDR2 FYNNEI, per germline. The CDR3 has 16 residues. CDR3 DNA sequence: TGTGCCAGCAGTCGGGGGCGGGACAGCGGGCCAGATACGCAGTATTTT. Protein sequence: CASSRGRDSGPDTQYF.

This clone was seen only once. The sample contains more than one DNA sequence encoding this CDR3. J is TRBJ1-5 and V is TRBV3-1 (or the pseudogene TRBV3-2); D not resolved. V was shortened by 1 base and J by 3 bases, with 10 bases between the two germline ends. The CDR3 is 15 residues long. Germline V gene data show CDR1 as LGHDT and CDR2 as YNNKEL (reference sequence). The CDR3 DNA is TGTGCCAGCAGCCAAGGAGGTGCAGCCAATCAGCCCCAGCATTTT. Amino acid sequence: CASSQGGAANQPQHF.

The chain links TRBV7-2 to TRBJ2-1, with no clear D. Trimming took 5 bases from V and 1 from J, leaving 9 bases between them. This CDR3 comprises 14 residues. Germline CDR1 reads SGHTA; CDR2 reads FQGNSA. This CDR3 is CASSPQRSYNEQFF. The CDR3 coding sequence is TGTGCCAGCAGCCCGCAGAGGTCCTACAATGAGCAGTTCTTC.

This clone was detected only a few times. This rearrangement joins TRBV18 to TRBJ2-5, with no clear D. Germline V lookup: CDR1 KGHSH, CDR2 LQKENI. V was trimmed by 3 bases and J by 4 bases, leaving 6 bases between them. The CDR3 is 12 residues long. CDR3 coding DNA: TGTGCCAGCTCACCGAATCTAGAGACCCAGTACTTC. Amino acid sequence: CASSPNLETQYF.

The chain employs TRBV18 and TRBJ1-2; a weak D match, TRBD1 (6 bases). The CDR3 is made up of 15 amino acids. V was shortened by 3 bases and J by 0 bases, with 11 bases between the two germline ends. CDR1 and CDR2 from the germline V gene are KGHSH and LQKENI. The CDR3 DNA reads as TGTGCCAGCTCACCCACCACAGGGACTAACTATGGCTACACCTTC. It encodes CASSPTTGTNYGYTF.

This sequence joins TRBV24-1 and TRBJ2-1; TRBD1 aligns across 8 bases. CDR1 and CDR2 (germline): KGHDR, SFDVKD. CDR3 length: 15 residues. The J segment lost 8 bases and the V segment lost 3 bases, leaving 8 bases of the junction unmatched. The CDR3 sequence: CATSDAGRGQDEQFF. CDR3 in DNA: TGTGCCACCAGTGATGCTGGCAGGGGGCAGGATGAGCAGTTCTTC.

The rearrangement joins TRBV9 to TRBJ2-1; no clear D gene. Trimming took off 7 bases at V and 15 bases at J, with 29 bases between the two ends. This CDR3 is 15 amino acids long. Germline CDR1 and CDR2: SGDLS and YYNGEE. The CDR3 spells CASATSIGSPIDLFF. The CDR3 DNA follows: TGTGCCAGCGCCACCAGCATTGGTTCTCCCATCGATCTGTTCTTC.

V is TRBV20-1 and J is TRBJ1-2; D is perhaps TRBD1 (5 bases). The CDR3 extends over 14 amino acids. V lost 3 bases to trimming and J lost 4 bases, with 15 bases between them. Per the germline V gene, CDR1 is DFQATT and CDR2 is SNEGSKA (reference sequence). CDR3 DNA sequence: TGCAGTGCTAGTTATGACACAAGGGGCTATGGCTACACCTTC. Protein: CSASYDTRGYGYTF.

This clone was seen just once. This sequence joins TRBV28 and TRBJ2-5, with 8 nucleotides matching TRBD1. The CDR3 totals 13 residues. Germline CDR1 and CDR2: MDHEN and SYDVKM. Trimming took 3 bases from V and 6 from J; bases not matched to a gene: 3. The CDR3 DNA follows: TGTGCCAGCAGTTTCCAGGGGGCGAAGACCCAGTACTTC. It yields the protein CASSFQGAKTQYF.

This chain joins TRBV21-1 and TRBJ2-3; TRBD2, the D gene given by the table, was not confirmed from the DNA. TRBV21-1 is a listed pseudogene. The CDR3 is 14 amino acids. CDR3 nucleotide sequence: TGTGCCAGCAGCACGATGCGGGAGGGGGATACGCAGTATTTT. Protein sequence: CASSTMREGDTQYF.

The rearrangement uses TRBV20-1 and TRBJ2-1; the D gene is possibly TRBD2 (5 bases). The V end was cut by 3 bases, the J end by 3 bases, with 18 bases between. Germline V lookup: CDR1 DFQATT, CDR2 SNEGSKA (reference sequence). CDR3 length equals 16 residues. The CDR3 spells CSASQRRAIDYNEQFF. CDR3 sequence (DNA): TGCAGTGCTAGTCAGCGGCGAGCGATCGACTACAATGAGCAGTTCTTC.

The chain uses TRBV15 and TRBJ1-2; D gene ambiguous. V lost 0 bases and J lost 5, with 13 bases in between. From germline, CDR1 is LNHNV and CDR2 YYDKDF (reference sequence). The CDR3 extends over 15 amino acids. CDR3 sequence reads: CATSRDLQSGYGYTF. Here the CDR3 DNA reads TGTGCCACCAGCAGAGATCTACAGTCCGGGTATGGCTACACCTTC.

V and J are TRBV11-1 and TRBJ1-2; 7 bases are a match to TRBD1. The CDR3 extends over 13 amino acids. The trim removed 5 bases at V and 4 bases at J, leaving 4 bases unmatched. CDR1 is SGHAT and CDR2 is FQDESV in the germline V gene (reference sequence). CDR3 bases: TGTGCCAGCAGCCCGGACAGGACCTATGGCTACACCTTC. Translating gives CASSPDRTYGYTF.

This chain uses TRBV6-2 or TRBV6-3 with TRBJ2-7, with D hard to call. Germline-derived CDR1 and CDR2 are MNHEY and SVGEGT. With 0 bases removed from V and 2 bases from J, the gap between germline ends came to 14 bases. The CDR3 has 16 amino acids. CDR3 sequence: CASSYSKVPPTYEQYF. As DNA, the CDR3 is TGTGCCAGCAGTTACTCGAAAGTTCCGCCAACCTACGAGCAGTACTTC.

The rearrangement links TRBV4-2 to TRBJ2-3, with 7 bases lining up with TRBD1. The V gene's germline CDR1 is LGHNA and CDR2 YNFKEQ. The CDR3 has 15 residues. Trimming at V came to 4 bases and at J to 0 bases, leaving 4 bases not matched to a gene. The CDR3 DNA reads TGTGCCAGCAGCCCCCGGACAGGTAGCACAGATACGCAGTATTTT. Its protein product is CASSPRTGSTDTQYF.

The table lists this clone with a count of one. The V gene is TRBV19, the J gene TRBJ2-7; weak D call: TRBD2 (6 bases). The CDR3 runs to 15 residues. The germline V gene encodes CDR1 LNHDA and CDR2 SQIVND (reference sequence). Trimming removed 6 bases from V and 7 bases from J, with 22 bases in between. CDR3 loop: CASSRWRSRRDEQYF. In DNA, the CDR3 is TGTGCCAGTAGCCGATGGCGGTCTCGGAGGGATGAGCAGTACTTC.

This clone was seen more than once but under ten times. CDR3 residues: CASSTNGLTADTQYF. The CDR3 DNA is TGTGCCAGTAGTACTAACGGCCTGACTGCAGATACGCAGTATTTT. The chain uses TRBV19 and TRBJ2-3; no definite D call. V was trimmed by 4 bases and J by 4 bases, leaving 15 bases between them. The V gene's germline CDR1 is LNHDA and CDR2 SQIVND (reference sequence). CDR3 length: 15 residues.

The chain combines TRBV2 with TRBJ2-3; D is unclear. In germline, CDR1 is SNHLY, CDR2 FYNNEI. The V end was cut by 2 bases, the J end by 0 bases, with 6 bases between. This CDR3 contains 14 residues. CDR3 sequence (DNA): TGTGCCAGCAGTGAATTGTCCAGCACAGATACGCAGTATTTT. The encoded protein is CASSELSSTDTQYF.

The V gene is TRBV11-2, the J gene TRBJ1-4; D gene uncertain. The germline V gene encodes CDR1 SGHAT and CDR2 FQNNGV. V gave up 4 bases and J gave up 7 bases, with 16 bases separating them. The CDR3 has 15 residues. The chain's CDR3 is CASSSQGPKGEKLFF. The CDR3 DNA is TGTGCCAGCAGCTCCCAAGGGCCGAAGGGTGAAAAACTGTTTTTT.

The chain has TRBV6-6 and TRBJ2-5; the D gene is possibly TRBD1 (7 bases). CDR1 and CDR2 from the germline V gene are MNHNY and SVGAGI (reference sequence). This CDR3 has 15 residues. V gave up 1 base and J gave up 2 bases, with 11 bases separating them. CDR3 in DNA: TGTGCCAGCAGTTACTGGGCAGGGGGGCAAGAGACCCAGTACTTC. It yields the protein CASSYWAGGQETQYF.

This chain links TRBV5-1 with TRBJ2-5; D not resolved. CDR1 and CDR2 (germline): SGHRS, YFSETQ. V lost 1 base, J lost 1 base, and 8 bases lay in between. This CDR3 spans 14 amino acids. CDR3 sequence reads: CASSLMDGQETQYF. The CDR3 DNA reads TGCGCCAGCAGCTTGATGGACGGCCAAGAGACCCAGTACTTC. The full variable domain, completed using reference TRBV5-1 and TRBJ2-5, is KAGVTQTPRYLIKTRGQQVTLSCSPISGHRSVSWYQQTPGQGLQFLFEYFSETQRNKGNFPGRFSGRQFSNSRSEMNVSTLELGDSALYLCASSLMDGQETQYFGPGTRLLVL.

Written as DNA, the CDR3 is TGTGCCAGCAGTTTTCGGCGGAACGGCTACACCTTC. Its translation is CASSFRRNGYTF. The V and J genes are TRBV28 and TRBJ1-2; D gene ambiguous. Germline values: CDR1 MDHEN, CDR2 SYDVKM. CDR3 size: 12 residues. Trimming shortened V by 3 bases and J by 8 bases, and 10 bases separated the two germline ends.

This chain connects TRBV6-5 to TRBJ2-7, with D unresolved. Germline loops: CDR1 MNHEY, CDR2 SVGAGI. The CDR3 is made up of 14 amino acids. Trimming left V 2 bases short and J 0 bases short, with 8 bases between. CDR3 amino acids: CASSYDPTSYEQYF. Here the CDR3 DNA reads TGTGCCAGCAGTTACGACCCAACCTCCTACGAGCAGTACTTC.

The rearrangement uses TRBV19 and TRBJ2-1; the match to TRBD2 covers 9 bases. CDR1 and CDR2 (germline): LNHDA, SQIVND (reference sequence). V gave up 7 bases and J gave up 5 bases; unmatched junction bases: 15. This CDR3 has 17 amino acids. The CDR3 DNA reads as TGTGCCAGTACGGGGAGGGTAGCGGGGGCCTTAGACAATGAGCAGTTCTTC. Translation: CASTGRVAGALDNEQFF.

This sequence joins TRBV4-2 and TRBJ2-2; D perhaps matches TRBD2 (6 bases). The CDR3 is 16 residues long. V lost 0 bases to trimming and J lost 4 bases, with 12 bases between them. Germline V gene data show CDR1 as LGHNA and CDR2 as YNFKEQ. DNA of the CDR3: TGTGCCAGCAGCCAAGAAGGAGGGAGCTTCACCGGGGAGCTGTTTTTT. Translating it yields CASSQEGGSFTGELFF.

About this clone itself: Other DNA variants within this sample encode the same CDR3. The CDR3 reads CASSPSTTYEQYF. Here the CDR3 DNA reads TGTGCCAGCTCACCATCTACTACCTACGAGCAGTACTTC. This chain links TRBV18 with TRBJ2-7; no clear D. CDR3 length: 13 amino acids. Germline V gives CDR1 KGHSH, CDR2 LQKENI. Trimming cost V 2 bases and J 2 bases, with 7 bases left between them.